One and the same sample provided the 16 T cell receptor beta chains below, sequenced in a study of cytomegalovirus exposure and HLA in healthy donors. A multiplex PCR was run with 60 Vbeta primers and 13 Jbeta primers. The data were produced by immunoSEQ multiplex PCR, yet TCRdb's version contains in-frame clones alone and is incomplete. The table lists some 51,000 clones, about three quarters of them singletons. The sequencing sample was made of PBMCs. All receptors come from a female donor in good health and CMV-seronegative.

A single count supports this clone. The chain joins TRBV19 to TRBJ2-2; 7 nucleotides align to TRBD1. V lost 6 bases and J lost 7; bases outside the gene matches: 8. In germline, CDR1 is LNHDA, CDR2 SQIVND (reference sequence). This CDR3 spans 14 amino acids. The CDR3 sequence is CASRTGVFDGELFF. The CDR3 DNA is TGTGCCAGTAGAACAGGGGTATTTGACGGGGAGCTGTTTTTT.

The chain has TRBV6-1 and TRBJ1-2; D possibly corresponds to TRBD1 (5 bases). CDR1 and CDR2 (germline): MNHNS, SASEGT. Trimming removed 2 bases at V and 3 bases at J, with 13 bases between. The CDR3 length is 15 residues. The chain's CDR3 is CASSELGRRDYGYTF. In DNA form, the CDR3 reads TGTGCCAGCAGTGAACTGGGGCGTCGGGACTATGGCTACACCTTC.

This clone has only a few counts. The J gene is TRBJ2-2, the V gene TRBV7-3; D call uncertain. Germline CDR1 SGHTA, CDR2 FQGTGA. V shed 2 bases and J shed 2 bases, with 9 bases lying between them. The CDR3 runs to 15 residues. CDR3 sequence: CASSLGGVNTGELFF. CDR3 in DNA: TGTGCCAGCAGCTTAGGCGGCGTCAACACCGGGGAGCTGTTTTTT.

The genes are TRBV6-1 and TRBJ1-5; 7 bases line up with TRBD1. J was trimmed by 4 bases and V by 8 bases; bases with no gene match: 8. The CDR3 spans 14 residues. Looked up from germline, CDR1 is MNHNS and CDR2 is SASEGT. CDR3 DNA sequence: TGTGCCAGCGGATGGGGGACAGATAATCAGCCCCAGCATTTT. It specifies CASGWGTDNQPQHF.

The genes are TRBV2 and TRBJ1-4, with 7 bases identical to TRBD1. Germline-derived CDR1 and CDR2 are SNHLY and FYNNEI. The V segment lost 5 bases and the J segment 7 bases; nucleotides outside the gene matches: 7. This CDR3 has 14 residues. For the CDR3, the DNA is TGTGCCAGCAGTTCGAACAGGGGATCTGAAAAACTGTTTTTT. Translated: CASSSNRGSEKLFF. The full variable domain, rest sourced from reference TRBV2 and TRBJ1-4, is EPEVTQTPSHQVTQMGQEVILRCVPISNHLYFYWYRQILGQKVEFLVSFYNNEISEKSEIFDDQFSVERPDGSNFTLKIRSTKLEDSAMYFCASSSNRGSEKLFFGSGTQLSVL.

The chain recombines TRBV28 with TRBJ2-5; TRBD2 agrees at 8 bases. Germline lookup yields CDR1 MDHEN and CDR2 SYDVKM. V shed 6 bases and J 5 bases; nucleotides not matched to a gene: 8. The CDR3 consists of 14 residues. CDR3: CASSPSGGFETQYF. The CDR3, as DNA: TGTGCCAGCAGCCCATCGGGGGGGTTCGAGACCCAGTACTTC. Full variable domain (missing parts from reference TRBV28 and TRBJ2-5): DVKVTQSSRYLVKRTGEKVFLECVQDMDHENMFWYRQDPGLGLRLIYFSYDVKMKEKGDIPEGYSVSREKKERFSLILESASTNQTSMYLCASSPSGGFETQYFGPGTRLLVL.

The chain is built from TRBV5-1 and TRBJ2-5; 9 bases map to TRBD2. Trimming took 2 bases from V and 5 from J; bases not matched to a gene: 7. The V gene's germline CDR1 is SGHRS and CDR2 YFSETQ. The CDR3 is 15 residues long. Here the CDR3 DNA reads TGCGCCAGCAGCTTCACTAGCGGGCGGTTGGAGACCCAGTACTTC. This gives the protein CASSFTSGRLETQYF.

The V gene is TRBV28, the J gene TRBJ1-3, with D possibly being TRBD1 (6 bases). V was clipped by 5 bases and J by 5 bases, with 13 bases between them. There are 14 residues in the CDR3. Germline V gene lookup returns CDR1 MDHEN and CDR2 SYDVKM. CDR3 in amino acids: CASSPLGGRNTIYF. CDR3 in DNA: TGTGCCAGCAGTCCCCTTGGGGGCAGAAACACCATATATTTT.

The chain has TRBV7-3 and TRBJ2-2, with 8 bases that match TRBD1. Germline-derived CDR1 and CDR2 are SGHTA and FQGTGA. This CDR3 contains 19 residues. With 5 bases clipped from V and 4 bases from J, the junction kept 18 bases outside the gene matches. The CDR3 here is CASSVLGTGPPGSTGELFF. The CDR3 DNA reads as TGTGCCAGCAGCGTCCTCGGGACAGGACCTCCAGGGTCCACCGGGGAGCTGTTTTTT.

V and J are TRBV27 and TRBJ1-5; 11 bases match TRBD1. The CDR3 runs to 15 residues. Germline CDR1 reads MNHEY; CDR2 reads SMNVEV (reference sequence). J lost 4 bases, V lost 5 bases, and 4 bases had no gene match. The CDR3 sequence is CASSAGTGGNQPQHF. The CDR3 DNA is TGTGCCAGCAGTGCCGGGACAGGGGGGAATCAGCCCCAGCATTTT.

This sequence joins TRBV4-1 and TRBJ2-4; 9 nucleotides line up with TRBD1. CDR1 is MGHRA, CDR2 YSYEKL, per germline. V lost 0 bases to trimming and J lost 7 bases; unmatched junction nucleotides: 10. This CDR3 region has 17 residues. Written as DNA, the CDR3 is TGCGCCAGCAGCCAAGAGGGTGGGGGACAGGGTAGTAACATTCAGTACTTC. It translates to CASSQEGGGQGSNIQYF.

This clone is a singleton in its sample. The V and J genes are TRBV27 and TRBJ2-7; 10 bases line up with TRBD1. In germline, CDR1 is MNHEY, CDR2 SMNVEV (reference sequence). V was pared by 7 bases and J by 3 bases, with 9 bases of the junction left unmatched. CDR3 size: 15 residues. In DNA, the CDR3 is TGTGCCAGCAAGAAGGACAGGGGGAATGTCTACGAGCAGTACTTC. Its protein product is CASKKDRGNVYEQYF.

This clone was picked up one time. The J gene is TRBJ2-1, the V gene TRBV7-9; 8 bases align to TRBD2. Unmatched junction bases numbered 6, after V lost 1 base and J lost 7 bases. Germline CDR1 and CDR2: SEHNR and FQNEAQ (reference sequence). The CDR3 spans 15 residues. The CDR3 spells CASSLVSGSNNEQFF. DNA for the CDR3: TGTGCCAGCAGCTTAGTCAGCGGGAGTAATAATGAGCAGTTCTTC.

This chain uses TRBV2 with TRBJ1-1; 7 positions match TRBD1. CDR3 length equals 15 residues. In germline, CDR1 is SNHLY, CDR2 FYNNEI. Trimming cost V 8 bases and J 1 base; bases outside gene matches: 10. The chain's CDR3 is CASQKMGQSNTEAFF. In DNA form, the CDR3 reads TGTGCCAGCCAAAAGATGGGACAGTCGAACACTGAAGCTTTCTTT.

The chain joins TRBV6-6 to TRBJ2-7; possibly TRBD1 for D (6 bases). The CDR3 spans 15 residues. Germline CDR1 reads MNHNY; CDR2 reads SVGAGI (reference sequence). The V and J ends lost 5 bases and 2 bases respectively, with 16 bases between them. The CDR3 protein is CASSGPGTPTYEQYF. CDR3 in DNA: TGTGCCAGCAGTGGACCCGGGACACCTACCTACGAGCAGTACTTC.

The CDR3 sequence is CASSQGLAGGIQYF. CDR3 bases: TGTGCCAGCAGCCAAGGACTAGCGGGGGGAATTCAGTACTTC. The chain joins TRBV7-2 to TRBJ2-7; 14 bases are shared with TRBD2. Germline trimming cut 5 bases from V and 10 bases from J; bases unmatched to any gene: 7. The CDR3 totals 14 residues. Germline V gives CDR1 SGHTA, CDR2 FQGNSA.